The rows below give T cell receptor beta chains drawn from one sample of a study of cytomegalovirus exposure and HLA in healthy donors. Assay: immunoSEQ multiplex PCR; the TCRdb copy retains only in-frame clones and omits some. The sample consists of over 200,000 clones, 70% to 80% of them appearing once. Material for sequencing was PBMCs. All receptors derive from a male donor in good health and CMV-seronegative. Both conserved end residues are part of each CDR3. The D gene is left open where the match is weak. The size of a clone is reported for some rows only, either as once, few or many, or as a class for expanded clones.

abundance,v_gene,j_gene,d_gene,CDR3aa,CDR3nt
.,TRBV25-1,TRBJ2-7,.,CANGWGVCPSSYEQYF,TGTGCCAACGGTTGGGGGGTCTGTCCAAGCTCCTACGAGCAGTACTTC
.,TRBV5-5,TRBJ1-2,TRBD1,CASSPRTGRENYGYTF,TGTGCCAGCAGCCCCAGGACAGGGAGAGAAAACTATGGCTACACCTTC
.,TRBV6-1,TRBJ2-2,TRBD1,CASSKGAGEPFF,TGTGCCAGCAGTAAGGGGGCAGGGGAGCCGTTTTTT
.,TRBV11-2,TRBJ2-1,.,CASSRGRIMLSNEQFF,TGTGCCAGCAGCCGCGGTCGGATAATGTTATCCAATGAGCAGTTCTTC
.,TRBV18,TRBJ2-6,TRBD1,CASSPLQGGSGANVLTF,TGTGCCAGCTCACCACTACAGGGGGGCTCTGGGGCCAACGTCCTGACTTTC
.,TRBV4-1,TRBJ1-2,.,CASSQDELARYGYTF,TGCGCCAGCAGCCAAGATGAACTAGCCCGCTATGGCTACACCTTC
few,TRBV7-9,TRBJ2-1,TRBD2,CASSTLAGGPLAEQFF,TGTGCCAGCAGCACACTAGCGGGAGGACCCCTGGCAGAGCAGTTCTTC
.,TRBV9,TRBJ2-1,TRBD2,CASSGLAGRTYNEQFF,TGTGCCAGCAGCGGCCTAGCGGGCCGCACCTACAATGAGCAGTTCTTC
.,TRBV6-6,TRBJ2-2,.,CASNKYGELFF,TGTGCCAGCAATAAATACGGGGAGCTGTTTTTT
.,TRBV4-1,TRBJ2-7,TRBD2,CASSRQLAGGPYEQYF,TGCGCCAGCAGCCGACAACTAGCGGGAGGGCCCTACGAGCAGTACTTC
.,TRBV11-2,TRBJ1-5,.,CASSPRGGNQPQHF,TGTGCCAGCAGCCCACGGGGAGGCAATCAGCCCCAGCATTTT
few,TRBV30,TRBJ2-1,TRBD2,CAWSKRAGVINEQFF,TGTGCCTGGAGTAAGCGGGCGGGAGTTATCAATGAGCAGTTCTTC
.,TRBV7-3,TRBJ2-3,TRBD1,CASGRQGGSTDTQYF,TGTGCCAGCGGGCGACAGGGGGGAAGCACAGATACGCAGTATTTT
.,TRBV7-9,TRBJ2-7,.,CASSLVGLGHYEQYF,TGTGCCAGCAGCTTAGTCGGACTTGGTCACTACGAGCAGTACTTC
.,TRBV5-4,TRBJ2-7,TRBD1,CASSLFLTGDFPYEQYF,TGTGCCAGCAGCTTATTTCTGACAGGGGATTTCCCCTACGAGCAGTACTTC
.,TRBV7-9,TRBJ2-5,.,CSSSFDRGGAGTQYF,TGTTCCAGCAGCTTCGACCGAGGGGGGGCGGGGACCCAGTACTTC
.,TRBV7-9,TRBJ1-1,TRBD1,CASSSIRTGRGTEAFF,TGTGCCAGCAGCTCCATCCGGACAGGGAGAGGAACTGAAGCTTTCTTT
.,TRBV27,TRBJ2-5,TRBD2,CASSMGLAVQETQYF,TGTGCCAGCAGTATGGGACTAGCGGTCCAAGAGACCCAGTACTTC
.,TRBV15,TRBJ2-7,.,CATSREWRGYEQYF,TGTGCCACCAGCAGAGAGTGGAGAGGCTACGAGCAGTACTTC
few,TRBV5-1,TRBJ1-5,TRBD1,CASSPGTGVWPQHF,TGCGCCAGCAGCCCAGGGACAGGGGTATGGCCCCAGCATTTT
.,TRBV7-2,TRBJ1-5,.,CASAYVADQPQHF,TGTGCCAGCGCCTACGTGGCGGATCAGCCCCAGCATTTT
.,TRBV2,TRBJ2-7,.,CASSAAHRGGIF,TGTGCCAGCAGTGCTGCGCACAGGGGAGGTATCTTC
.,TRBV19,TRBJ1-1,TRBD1,CASSPGTGNTEAFF,TGTGCCAGTAGTCCCGGGACAGGAAACACTGAAGCTTTCTTT
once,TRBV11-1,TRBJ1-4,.,CASSLDGTNEKLFF,TGTGCCAGCAGCTTAGACGGAACTAATGAAAAACTGTTTTTT
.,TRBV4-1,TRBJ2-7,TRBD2,CASSQSGTSGYEQYF,TGCGCCAGCAGCCAGTCCGGGACTAGCGGTTACGAGCAGTACTTC